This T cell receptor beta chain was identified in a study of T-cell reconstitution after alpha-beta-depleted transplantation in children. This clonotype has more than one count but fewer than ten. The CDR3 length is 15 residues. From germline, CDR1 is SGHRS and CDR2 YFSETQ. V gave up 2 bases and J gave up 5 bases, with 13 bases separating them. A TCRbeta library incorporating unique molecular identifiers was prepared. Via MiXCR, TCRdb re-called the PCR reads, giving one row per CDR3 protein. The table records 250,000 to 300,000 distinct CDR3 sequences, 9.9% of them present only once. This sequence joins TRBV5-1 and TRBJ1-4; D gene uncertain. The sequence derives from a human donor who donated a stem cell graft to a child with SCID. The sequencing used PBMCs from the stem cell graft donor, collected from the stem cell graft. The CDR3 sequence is CASSLDGLLNEKLFF. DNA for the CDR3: TGCGCCAGCAGCTTAGACGGACTTCTAAATGAAAAACTGTTTTTT.